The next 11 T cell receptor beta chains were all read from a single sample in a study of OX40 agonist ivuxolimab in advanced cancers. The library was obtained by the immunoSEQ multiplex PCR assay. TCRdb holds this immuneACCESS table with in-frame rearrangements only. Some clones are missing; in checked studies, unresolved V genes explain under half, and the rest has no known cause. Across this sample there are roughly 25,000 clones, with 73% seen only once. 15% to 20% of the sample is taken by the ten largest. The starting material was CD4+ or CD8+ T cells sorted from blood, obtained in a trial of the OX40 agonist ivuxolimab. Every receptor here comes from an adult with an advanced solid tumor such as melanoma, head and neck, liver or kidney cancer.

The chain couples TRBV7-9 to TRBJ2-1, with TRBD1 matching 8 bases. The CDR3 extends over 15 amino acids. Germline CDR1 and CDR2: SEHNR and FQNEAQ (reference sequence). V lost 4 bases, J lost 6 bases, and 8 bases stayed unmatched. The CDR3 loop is CASSSQGAQFNEQFF. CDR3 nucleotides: TGTGCCAGCAGCTCCCAGGGGGCTCAATTCAATGAGCAGTTCTTC.

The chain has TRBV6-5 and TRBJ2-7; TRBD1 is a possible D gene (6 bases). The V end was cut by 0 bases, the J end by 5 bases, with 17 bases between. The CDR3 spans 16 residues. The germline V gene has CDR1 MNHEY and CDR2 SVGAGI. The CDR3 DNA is TGTGCCAGCAGTTACTCGAAGTTCAGTGGGGGCGACGAGCAGTACTTC. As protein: CASSYSKFSGGDEQYF.

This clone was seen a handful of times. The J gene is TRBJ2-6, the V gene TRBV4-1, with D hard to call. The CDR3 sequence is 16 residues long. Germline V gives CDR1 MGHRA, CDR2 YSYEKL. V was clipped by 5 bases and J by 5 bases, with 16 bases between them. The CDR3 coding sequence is TGCGCCAGCAGCTTTCCCACACAAAGTCGGGCCAACGTCCTGACTTTC. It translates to CASSFPTQSRANVLTF.

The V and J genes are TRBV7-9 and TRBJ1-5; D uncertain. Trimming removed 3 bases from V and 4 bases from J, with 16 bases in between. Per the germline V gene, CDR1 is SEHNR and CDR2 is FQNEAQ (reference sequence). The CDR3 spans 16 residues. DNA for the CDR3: TGTGCCAGCAGCTTGATGGGAGCTGCCCGGAATCAGCCCCAGCATTTT. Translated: CASSLMGAARNQPQHF.

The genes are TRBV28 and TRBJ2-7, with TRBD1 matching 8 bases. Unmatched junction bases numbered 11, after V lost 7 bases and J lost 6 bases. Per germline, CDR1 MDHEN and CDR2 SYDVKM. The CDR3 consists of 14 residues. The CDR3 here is CASTRGLLMGEQYF. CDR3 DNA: TGTGCCAGCACCAGGGGGCTTCTTATGGGCGAGCAGTACTTC.

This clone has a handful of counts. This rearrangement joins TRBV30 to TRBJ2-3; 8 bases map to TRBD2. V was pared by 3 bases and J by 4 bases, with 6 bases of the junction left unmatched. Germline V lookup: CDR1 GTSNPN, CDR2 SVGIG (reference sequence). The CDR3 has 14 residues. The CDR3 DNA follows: TGTGCCTGGAGAAACGGGGGGGCCCCAGATACGCAGTATTTT. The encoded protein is CAWRNGGAPDTQYF.

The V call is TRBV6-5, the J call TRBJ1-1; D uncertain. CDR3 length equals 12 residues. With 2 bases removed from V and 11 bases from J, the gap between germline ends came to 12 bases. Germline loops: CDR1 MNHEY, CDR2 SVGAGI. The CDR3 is CASSYGGGMAFF. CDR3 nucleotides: TGTGCCAGCAGTTACGGAGGCGGAATGGCTTTCTTT.

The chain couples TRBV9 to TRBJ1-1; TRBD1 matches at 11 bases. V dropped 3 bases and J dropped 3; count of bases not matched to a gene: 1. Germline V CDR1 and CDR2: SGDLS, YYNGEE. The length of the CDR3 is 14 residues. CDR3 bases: TGTGCCAGCAGCGGGACAGGGGGCCACACTGAAGCTTTCTTT. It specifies CASSGTGGHTEAFF.

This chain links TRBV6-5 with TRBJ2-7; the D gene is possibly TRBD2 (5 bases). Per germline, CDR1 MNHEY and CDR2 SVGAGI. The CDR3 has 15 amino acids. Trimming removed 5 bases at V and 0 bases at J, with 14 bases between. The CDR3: CASSPEGFSSYEQYF. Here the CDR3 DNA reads TGTGCCAGCAGTCCCGAGGGTTTTAGCTCCTACGAGCAGTACTTC.

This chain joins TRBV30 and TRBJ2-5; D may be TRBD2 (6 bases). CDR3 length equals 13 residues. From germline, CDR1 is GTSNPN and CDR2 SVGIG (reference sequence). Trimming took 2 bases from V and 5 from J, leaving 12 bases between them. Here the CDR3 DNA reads TGTGCCTGGAGTTACGAAGGGAGGGAGACCCAGTACTTC. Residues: CAWSYEGRETQYF.

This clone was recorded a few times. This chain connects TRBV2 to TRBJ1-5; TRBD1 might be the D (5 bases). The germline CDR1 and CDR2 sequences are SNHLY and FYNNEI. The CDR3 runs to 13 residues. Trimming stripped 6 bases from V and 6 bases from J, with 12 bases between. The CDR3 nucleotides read TGTGCCAGCAGGCCGGGACCACCTCAGCCCCAGCATTTT. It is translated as CASRPGPPQPQHF.